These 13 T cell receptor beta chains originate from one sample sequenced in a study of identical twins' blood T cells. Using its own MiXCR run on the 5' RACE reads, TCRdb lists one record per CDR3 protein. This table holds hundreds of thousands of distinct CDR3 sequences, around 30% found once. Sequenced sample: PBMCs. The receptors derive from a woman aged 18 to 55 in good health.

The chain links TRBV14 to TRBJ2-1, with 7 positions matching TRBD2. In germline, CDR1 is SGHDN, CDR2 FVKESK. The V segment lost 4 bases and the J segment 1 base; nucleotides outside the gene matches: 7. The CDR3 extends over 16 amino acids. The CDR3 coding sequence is TGTGCCAGCAGCCGTACTGGCGGGGGTTCCTACAATGAGCAGTTCTTC. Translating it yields CASSRTGGGSYNEQFF.

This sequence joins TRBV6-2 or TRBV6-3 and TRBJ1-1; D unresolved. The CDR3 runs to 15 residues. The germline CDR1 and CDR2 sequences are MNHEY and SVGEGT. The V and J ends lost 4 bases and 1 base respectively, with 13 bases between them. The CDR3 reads CASSSGLWGNTEAFF. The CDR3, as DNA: TGTGCCAGCAGTTCGGGCCTTTGGGGGAACACTGAAGCTTTCTTT.

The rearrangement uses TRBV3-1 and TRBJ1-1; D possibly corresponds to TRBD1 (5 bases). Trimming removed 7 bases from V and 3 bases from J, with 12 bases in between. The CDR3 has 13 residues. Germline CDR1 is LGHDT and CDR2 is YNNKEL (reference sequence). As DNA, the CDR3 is TGTGCCAGCAAAGGGGATTTTGACACTGAAGCTTTCTTT. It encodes CASKGDFDTEAFF.

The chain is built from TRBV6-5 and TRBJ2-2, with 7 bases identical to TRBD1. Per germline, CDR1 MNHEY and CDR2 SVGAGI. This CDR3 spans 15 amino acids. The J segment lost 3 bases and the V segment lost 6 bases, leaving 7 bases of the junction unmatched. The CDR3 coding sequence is TGTGCCAGCAGGCTCGACAGGGCGGACACCGGGGAGCTGTTTTTT. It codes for CASRLDRADTGELFF.

The DNA of the CDR3 is TGTGCCAGCAGCCGAACAGGGGGCGCGCGGGGAGCTTTCTTT. This encodes CASSRTGGARGAFF. J is TRBJ1-1 and V is TRBV6-2 or TRBV6-3, with TRBD1 matching 9 bases. The CDR3 length is 14 residues. Germline CDR1 reads MNHEY; CDR2 reads SVGEGT. V lost 6 bases and J lost 10; bases outside the gene matches: 12.

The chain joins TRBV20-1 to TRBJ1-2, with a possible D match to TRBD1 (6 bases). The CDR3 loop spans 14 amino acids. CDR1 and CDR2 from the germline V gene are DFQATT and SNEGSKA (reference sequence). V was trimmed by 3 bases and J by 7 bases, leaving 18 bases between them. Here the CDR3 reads CSARNWGRGVGYTF. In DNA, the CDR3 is TGCAGTGCTAGGAATTGGGGCAGGGGAGTTGGCTACACCTTC.

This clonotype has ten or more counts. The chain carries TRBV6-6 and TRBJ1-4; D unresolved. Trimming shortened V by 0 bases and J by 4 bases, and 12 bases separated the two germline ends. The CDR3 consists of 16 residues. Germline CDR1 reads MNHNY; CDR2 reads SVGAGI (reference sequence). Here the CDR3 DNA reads TGTGCCAGCAGTTACTCGACGGAGGGAAGTAATGAAAAACTGTTTTTT. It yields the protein CASSYSTEGSNEKLFF.

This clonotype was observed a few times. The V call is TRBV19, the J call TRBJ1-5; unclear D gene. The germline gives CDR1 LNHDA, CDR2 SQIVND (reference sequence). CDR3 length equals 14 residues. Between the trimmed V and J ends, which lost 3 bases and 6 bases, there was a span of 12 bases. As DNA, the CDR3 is TGTGCCAGTAGTATGGGCGGTACGGGTCAGCCCCAGCATTTT. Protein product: CASSMGGTGQPQHF.

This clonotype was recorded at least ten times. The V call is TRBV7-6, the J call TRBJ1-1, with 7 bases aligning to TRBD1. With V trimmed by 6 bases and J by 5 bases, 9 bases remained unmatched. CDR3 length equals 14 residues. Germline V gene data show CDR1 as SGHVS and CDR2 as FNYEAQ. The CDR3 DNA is TGTGCCAGCAGTTCCAGACAGGGAGGGACTGAAGCTTTCTTT. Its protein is CASSSRQGGTEAFF.

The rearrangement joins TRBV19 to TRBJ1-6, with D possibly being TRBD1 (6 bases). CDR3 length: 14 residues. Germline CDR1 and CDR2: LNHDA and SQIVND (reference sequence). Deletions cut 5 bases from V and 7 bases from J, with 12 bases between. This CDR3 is CASSVTGPNSPLHF. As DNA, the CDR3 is TGTGCCAGTAGTGTGACAGGACCAAATTCACCCCTCCACTTT.

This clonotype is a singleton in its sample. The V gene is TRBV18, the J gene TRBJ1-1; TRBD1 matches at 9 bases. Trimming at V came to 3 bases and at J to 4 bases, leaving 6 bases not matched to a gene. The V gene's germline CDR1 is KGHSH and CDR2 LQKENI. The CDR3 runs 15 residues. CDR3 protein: CASSPGTGYFTEAFF. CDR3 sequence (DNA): TGTGCCAGCTCACCCGGGACAGGGTATTTCACTGAAGCTTTCTTT.

Written as DNA, the CDR3 is TGTGCCAGCAGCATCGGACAGGGCACAGATACGCAGTATTTT. Translated: CASSIGQGTDTQYF. The V gene is TRBV11-2, the J gene TRBJ2-3; 7 bases fit TRBD1. CDR3 length: 14 amino acids. Trimming at V came to 5 bases and at J to 1 base, leaving 3 bases not matched to a gene. Germline CDR1 and CDR2: SGHAT and FQNNGV.

The CDR3 DNA is TGTGCCAGCTCAACTAAGGACACCTGGAACACTGAAGCTTTCTTT. The encoded protein is CASSTKDTWNTEAFF. The rearrangement uses TRBV18 and TRBJ1-1; perhaps TRBD1 as D (5 bases). This CDR3 region has 15 residues. Trimming removed 5 bases from V and 1 base from J, with 14 bases in between. The germline V gene has CDR1 KGHSH and CDR2 LQKENI.